This TCR beta chain was retrieved from a study of blood T cell repertoires in COVID-19. There are 15 residues in the CDR3. Looked up from germline, CDR1 is MNHEY and CDR2 is SMNVEV (reference sequence). Trimming stripped 7 bases from V and 3 bases from J, with 19 bases between. This clone was recorded once. Per the authors' pipeline: Amplification of reference gene primers was used by the study to estimate nucleated cell counts. Clones were sequenced by immunoSEQ multiplex PCR, and TCRdb holds only the in-frame ones, with some missing. V and J calls plus clone size are reproduced from that table; the DNA served to infer D and trimming. Among about 200,000 clones, roughly 84% were seen once, and the ten largest hold roughly a sixth.

The specimen sequenced was peripheral blood. The chain uses TRBV27 and TRBJ2-7, with D tentatively TRBD1 (5 bases). The TCR comes from a man in his fifties or sixties with COVID-19, enrolled during active disease. CDR3 residues: CASTANRNLGYEQYF. CDR3 in DNA: TGTGCCAGCACCGCGAACAGGAATTTAGGCTACGAGCAGTACTTC.